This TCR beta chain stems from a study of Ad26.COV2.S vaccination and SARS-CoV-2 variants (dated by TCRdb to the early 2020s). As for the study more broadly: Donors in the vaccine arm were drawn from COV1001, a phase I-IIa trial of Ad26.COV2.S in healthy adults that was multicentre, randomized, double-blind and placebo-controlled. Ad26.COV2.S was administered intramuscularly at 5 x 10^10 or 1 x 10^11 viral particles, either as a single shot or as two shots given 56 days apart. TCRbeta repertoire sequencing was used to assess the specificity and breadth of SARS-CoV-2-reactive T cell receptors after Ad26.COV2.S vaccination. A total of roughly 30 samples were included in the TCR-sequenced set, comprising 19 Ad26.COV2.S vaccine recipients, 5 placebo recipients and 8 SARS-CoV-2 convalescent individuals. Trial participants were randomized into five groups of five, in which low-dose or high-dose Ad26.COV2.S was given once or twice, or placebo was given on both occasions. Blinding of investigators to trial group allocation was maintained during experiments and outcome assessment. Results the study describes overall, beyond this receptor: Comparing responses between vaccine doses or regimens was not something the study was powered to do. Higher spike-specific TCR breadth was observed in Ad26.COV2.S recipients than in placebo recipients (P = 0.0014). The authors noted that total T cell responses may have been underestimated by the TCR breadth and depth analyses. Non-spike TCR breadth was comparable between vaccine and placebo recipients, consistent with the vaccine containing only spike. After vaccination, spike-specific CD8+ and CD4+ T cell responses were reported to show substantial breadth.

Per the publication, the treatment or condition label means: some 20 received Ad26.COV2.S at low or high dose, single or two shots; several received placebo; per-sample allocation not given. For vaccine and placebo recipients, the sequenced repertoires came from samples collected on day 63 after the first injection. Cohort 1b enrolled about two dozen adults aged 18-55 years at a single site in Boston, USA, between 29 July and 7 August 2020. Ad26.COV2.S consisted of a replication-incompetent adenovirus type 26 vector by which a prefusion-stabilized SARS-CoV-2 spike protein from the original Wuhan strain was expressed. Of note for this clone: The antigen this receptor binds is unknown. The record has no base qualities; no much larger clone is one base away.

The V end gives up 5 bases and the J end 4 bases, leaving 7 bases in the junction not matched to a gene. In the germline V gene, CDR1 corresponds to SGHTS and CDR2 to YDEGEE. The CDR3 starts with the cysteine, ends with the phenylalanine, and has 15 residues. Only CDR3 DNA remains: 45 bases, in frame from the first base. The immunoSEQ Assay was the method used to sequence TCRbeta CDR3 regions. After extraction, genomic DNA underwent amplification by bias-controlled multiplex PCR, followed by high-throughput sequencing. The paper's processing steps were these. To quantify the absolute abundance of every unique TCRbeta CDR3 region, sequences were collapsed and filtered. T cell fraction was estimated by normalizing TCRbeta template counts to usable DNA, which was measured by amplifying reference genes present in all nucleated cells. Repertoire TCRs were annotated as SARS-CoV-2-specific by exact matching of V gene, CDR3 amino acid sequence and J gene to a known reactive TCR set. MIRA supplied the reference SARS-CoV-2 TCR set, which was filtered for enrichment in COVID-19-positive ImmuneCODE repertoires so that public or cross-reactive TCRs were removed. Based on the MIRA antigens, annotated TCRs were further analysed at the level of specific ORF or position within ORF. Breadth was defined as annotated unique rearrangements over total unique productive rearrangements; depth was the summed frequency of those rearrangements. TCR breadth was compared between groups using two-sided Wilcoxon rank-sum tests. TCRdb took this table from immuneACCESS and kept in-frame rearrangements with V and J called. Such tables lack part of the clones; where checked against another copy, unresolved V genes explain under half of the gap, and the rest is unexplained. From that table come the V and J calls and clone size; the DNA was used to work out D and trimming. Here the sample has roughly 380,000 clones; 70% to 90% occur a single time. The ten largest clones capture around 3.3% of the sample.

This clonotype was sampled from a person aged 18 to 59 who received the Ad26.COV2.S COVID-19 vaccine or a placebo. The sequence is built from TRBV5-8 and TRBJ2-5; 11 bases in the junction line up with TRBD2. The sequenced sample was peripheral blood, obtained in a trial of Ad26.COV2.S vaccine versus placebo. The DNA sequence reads TGTGCCAGCAGGGCGGGACTAGCGGTTGCAGAGACCCAGTACTTC. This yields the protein CASRAGLAVAETQYF.